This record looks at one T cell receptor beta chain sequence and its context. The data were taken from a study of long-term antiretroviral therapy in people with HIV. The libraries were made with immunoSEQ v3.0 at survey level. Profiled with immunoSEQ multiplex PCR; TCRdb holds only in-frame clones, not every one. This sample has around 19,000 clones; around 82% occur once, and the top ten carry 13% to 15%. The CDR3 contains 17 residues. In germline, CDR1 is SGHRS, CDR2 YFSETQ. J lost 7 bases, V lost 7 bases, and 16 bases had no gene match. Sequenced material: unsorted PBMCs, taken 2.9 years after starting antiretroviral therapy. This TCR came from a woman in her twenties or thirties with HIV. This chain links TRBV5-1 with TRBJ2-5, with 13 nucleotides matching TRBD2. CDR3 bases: TGCGCCAGCTCATCCGGACTAGCGGGGGTACTTCGGGTGACCCAGTACTTC. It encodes CASSSGLAGVLRVTQYF.